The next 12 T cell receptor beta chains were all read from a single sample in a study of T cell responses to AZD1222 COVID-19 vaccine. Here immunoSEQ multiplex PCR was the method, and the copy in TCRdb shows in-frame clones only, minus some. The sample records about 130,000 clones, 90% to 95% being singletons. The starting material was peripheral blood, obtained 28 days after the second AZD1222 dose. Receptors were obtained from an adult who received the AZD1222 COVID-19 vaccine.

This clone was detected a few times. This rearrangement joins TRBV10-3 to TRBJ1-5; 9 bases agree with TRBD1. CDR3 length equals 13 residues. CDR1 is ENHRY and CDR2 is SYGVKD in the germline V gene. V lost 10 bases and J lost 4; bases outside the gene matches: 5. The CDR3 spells CATRDRANQPQHF. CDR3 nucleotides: TGTGCCACCCGGGACAGGGCTAATCAGCCCCAGCATTTT.

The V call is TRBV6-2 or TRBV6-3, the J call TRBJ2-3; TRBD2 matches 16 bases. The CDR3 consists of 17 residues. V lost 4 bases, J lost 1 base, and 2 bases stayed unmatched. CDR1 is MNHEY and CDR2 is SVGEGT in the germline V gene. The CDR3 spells CASSSGTSGGGTDTQYF. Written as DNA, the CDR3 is TGTGCCAGCAGTTCCGGGACTAGCGGGGGGGGCACAGATACGCAGTATTTT.

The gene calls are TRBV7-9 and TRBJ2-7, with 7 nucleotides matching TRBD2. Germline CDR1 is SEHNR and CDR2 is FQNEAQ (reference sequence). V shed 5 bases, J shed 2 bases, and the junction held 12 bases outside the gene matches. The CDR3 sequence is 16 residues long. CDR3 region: CASSPRGGLGTYEQYF. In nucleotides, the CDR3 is TGTGCCAGCAGCCCGCGGGGTGGACTAGGAACCTACGAGCAGTACTTC.

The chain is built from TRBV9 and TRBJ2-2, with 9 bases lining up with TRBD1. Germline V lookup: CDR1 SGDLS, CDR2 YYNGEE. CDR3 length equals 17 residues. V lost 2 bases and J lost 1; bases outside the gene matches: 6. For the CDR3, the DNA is TGTGCCAGCAGCGTCGAAGGGGGACAGGGGAACACCGGGGAGCTGTTTTTT. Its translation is CASSVEGGQGNTGELFF.

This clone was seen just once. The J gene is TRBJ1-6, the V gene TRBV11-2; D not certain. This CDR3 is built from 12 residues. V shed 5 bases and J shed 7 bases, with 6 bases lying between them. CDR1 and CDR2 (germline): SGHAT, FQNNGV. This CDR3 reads CASSPSNSPLHF. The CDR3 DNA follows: TGTGCCAGCAGCCCGTCCAATTCACCCCTCCACTTT. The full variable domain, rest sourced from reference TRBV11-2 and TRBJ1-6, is EAGVAQSPRYKIIEKRQSVAFWCNPISGHATLYWYQQILGQGPKLLIQFQNNGVVDDSQLPKDRFSAERLKGVDSTLKIQPAKLEDSAVYLCASSPSNSPLHFGNGTRLTVT.

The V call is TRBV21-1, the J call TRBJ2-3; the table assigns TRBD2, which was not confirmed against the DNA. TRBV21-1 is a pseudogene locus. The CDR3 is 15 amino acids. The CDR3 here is CASIPGGSSTDTQYF. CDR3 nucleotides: TGTGCCAGCATCCCGGGGGGATCTAGCACAGATACGCAGTATTTT.

CDR3 sequence: CASSFRGPQAFF. The CDR3 nucleotides read TGTGCCAGCAGCTTCCGGGGGCCTCAAGCTTTCTTT. The chain combines TRBV5-8 with TRBJ1-1; possible D gene TRBD1, 6 bases. CDR1 and CDR2 from the germline V gene are SGHTS and YDEGEE. CDR3 length equals 12 residues. Deletions cut 2 bases from V and 9 bases from J, with 11 bases between.

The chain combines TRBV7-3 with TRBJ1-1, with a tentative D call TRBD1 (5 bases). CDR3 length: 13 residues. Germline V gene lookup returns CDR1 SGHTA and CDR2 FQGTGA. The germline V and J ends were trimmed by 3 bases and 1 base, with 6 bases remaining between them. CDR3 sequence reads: CASSFGGNTEAFF. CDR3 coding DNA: TGTGCCAGCAGCTTTGGGGGGAACACTGAAGCTTTCTTT.

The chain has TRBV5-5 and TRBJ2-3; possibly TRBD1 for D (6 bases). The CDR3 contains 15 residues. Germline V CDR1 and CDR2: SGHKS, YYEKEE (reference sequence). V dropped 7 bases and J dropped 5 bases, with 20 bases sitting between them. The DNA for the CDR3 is TGTGCCAGCCAAGGACAGACCAATCCTCAAGATACGCAGTATTTT. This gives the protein CASQGQTNPQDTQYF.

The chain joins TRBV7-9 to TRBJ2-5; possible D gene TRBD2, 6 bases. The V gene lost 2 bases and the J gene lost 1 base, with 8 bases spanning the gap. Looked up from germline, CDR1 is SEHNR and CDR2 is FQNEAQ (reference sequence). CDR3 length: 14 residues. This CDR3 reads CASSLLRGQETQYF. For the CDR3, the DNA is TGTGCCAGCAGCTTACTGCGGGGCCAAGAGACCCAGTACTTC.

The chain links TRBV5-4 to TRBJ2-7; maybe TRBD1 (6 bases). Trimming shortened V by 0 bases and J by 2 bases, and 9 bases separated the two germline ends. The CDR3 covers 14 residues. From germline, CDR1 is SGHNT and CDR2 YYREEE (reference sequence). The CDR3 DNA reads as TGTGCCAGCAGCTTGGGGGGGCGGCCCTACGAGCAGTACTTC. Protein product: CASSLGGRPYEQYF.

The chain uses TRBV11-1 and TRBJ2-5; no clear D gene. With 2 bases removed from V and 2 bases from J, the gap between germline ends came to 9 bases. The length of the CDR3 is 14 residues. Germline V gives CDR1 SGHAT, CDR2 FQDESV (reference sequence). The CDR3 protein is CASSLSDGQETQYF. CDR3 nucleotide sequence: TGTGCCAGCAGCTTATCTGATGGACAAGAGACCCAGTACTTC. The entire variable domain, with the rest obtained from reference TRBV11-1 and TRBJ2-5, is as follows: EAEVAQSPRYKITEKSQAVAFWCDPISGHATLYWYRQILGQGPELLVQFQDESVVDDSQLPKDRFSAERLKGVDSTLKIQPAELGDSAMYLCASSLSDGQETQYFGPGTRLLVL.